The 26 T cell receptor beta chains reported below all come from one sample, sequenced in a study of T-cell memory formation after mild COVID-19. TCRdb redid the calling of the 5' RACE reads with MiXCR, one entry per CDR3 protein. The sample gives over 300,000 distinct CDR3 sequences, less than 25% of which show up once; 21% is in the top ten. The material sequenced was PBMCs or a T cell subset sorted from them (not recorded which). These TCRs come from a man aged 18 to 29 who had mild COVID-19 (a few samples of this study predate the infection). Cell type and time point are not known.

The chain couples TRBV11-2 to TRBJ2-7, with TRBD2 as a possible D gene (5 bases). The V gene's germline CDR1 is SGHAT and CDR2 FQNNGV. There are 16 residues in the CDR3. Trimming pared 1 base from V and 5 bases from J, leaving 18 bases between. The CDR3 DNA reads TGTGCCAGCAGCTTAGTTCCCCGGGGATTTACTAACGAGCAGTACTTC. This codes for CASSLVPRGFTNEQYF.

V is TRBV10-3 and J is TRBJ2-3; tentatively, D is TRBD2 (6 bases). Germline values: CDR1 ENHRY, CDR2 SYGVKD. This CDR3 is 14 amino acids long. V shed 4 bases and J shed 2 bases, with 10 bases lying between them. The CDR3 loop reads CAISGTTYTDTQYF. CDR3 nucleotides: TGTGCCATCAGTGGGACTACTTACACAGATACGCAGTATTTT.

This clonotype was seen a few times. J is TRBJ1-1 and V is TRBV10-3; D is unresolved. Germline CDR1 reads ENHRY; CDR2 reads SYGVKD. The CDR3 is made up of 14 amino acids. Trimming shortened V by 0 bases and J by 12 bases, and 17 bases separated the two germline ends. Here the CDR3 DNA reads TGTGCCATCAGTGAGTCGACCGGGCCAACTCCAACTTTCTTT. Translating gives CAISESTGPTPTFF.

The chain combines TRBV7-9 with TRBJ2-7, with D possibly TRBD2 on 5 matching bases. Per the germline V gene, CDR1 is SEHNR and CDR2 is FQNEAQ (reference sequence). V gave up 5 bases and J gave up 5 bases, with 13 bases separating them. CDR3 length: 13 residues. CDR3 coding DNA: TGTGCCAGCAGCCCCGGGATTCTAGACGAGCAGTACTTC. Residues: CASSPGILDEQYF.

The sample holds many counts of this clonotype. The genes are TRBV5-1 and TRBJ2-7; 10 bases align to TRBD1. CDR1 SGHRS and CDR2 YFSETQ come from the germline V gene. J lost 7 bases, V lost 3 bases, and 1 base had no gene match. This CDR3 contains 12 residues. CDR3 loop: CASSSGQGEQYF. For the CDR3, the DNA is TGCGCCAGCAGCTCGGGACAGGGGGAGCAGTACTTC.

This clonotype was counted a few times. The rearrangement joins TRBV12-3 or TRBV12-4 to TRBJ1-1; D call uncertain. This CDR3 spans 15 amino acids. V lost 6 bases, J lost 5 bases, and 19 bases lay in between. In nucleotides, the CDR3 is TGTGCCAGCAGCCCACTCGACACCTCTGGGACTGAAGCTTTCTTT. It yields the protein CASSPLDTSGTEAFF.

This clonotype has more than one count but fewer than ten. The J gene is TRBJ2-7, the V gene TRBV4-1; D may correspond to TRBD1 or TRBD2 (5 bases each). V shed 1 base and J shed 0 bases, with 13 bases lying between them. Germline V gene data show CDR1 as MGHRA and CDR2 as YSYEKL. The CDR3 extends over 16 amino acids. As DNA, the CDR3 is TGCGCCAGCAGCCAAGTCGGGGCAGAGAGCTCCTACGAGCAGTACTTC. Amino acid sequence: CASSQVGAESSYEQYF.

J is TRBJ1-1 and V is TRBV11-2, with D uncertain. The CDR3 is 15 amino acids. Trimming took 5 bases from V and 0 from J, leaving 13 bases between them. Germline V gene data show CDR1 as SGHAT and CDR2 as FQNNGV. The CDR3 here is CASSPRKVMNTEAFF. For the CDR3, the DNA is TGTGCCAGCAGCCCACGTAAGGTGATGAACACTGAAGCTTTCTTT. The full variable domain, its missing parts supplied by reference TRBV11-2 and TRBJ1-1, is EAGVAQSPRYKIIEKRQSVAFWCNPISGHATLYWYQQILGQGPKLLIQFQNNGVVDDSQLPKDRFSAERLKGVDSTLKIQPAKLEDSAVYLCASSPRKVMNTEAFFGQGTRLTVV.

The chain combines TRBV20-1 with TRBJ2-3, with 12 bases identical to TRBD2. After removal of 6 bases from V and 4 bases from J, the junction contained 14 bases not matched to a gene. This CDR3 spans 17 amino acids. CDR1 and CDR2 from the germline V gene are DFQATT and SNEGSKA (reference sequence). The CDR3 is CSAEVPLAGGPADTQYF. For the CDR3, the DNA is TGCAGTGCCGAAGTACCCCTAGCGGGGGGGCCCGCAGATACGCAGTATTTT.

The table lists this clonotype with a few counts. The V call is TRBV4-3, the J call TRBJ1-4; 9 positions agree with TRBD1. The junction had 9 bases not matched to a gene; V was cut back by 4 bases and J by 3 bases. The CDR3 is made up of 17 amino acids. Per germline, CDR1 LGHNA and CDR2 YSLEER. CDR3 in DNA: TGCGCCAGCAGCCGTTACAGGGGGCGCGGAGCTAATGAAAAACTGTTTTTT. Protein product: CASSRYRGRGANEKLFF.

In nucleotides, the CDR3 is TGTGCCAGCAGCTTAGCGCGGAGTTCTCGGGCTGAAGCTTTCTTT. Amino acids: CASSLARSSRAEAFF. The chain combines TRBV7-6 with TRBJ1-1; no firm D call. Trimming took 0 bases from V and 6 from J, leaving 14 bases between them. The CDR3 consists of 15 residues. In germline, CDR1 is SGHVS, CDR2 FNYEAQ.

This sequence joins TRBV29-1 and TRBJ2-2; D is unclear. The CDR3 sequence is 10 residues long. V lost 4 bases and J lost 5, with 2 bases in between. Per germline, CDR1 SQVTM and CDR2 ANQGSEA. The CDR3 bases are TGCAGCGTTGGGACCGGGGAGCTGTTTTTT. It encodes CSVGTGELFF.

This clonotype was seen more than once but under ten times. The chain has TRBV4-2 and TRBJ1-2, with D maybe TRBD1 (6 bases). Germline V CDR1 and CDR2: LGHNA, YNFKEQ. The V and J ends lost 0 bases and 5 bases respectively, with 16 bases between them. The CDR3 loop spans 16 amino acids. The DNA for the CDR3 is TGTGCCAGCAGCCAAGAGACGCAGGGGCGAACGTATGGCTACACCTTC. Protein product: CASSQETQGRTYGYTF.

The CDR3 protein is CASSFYGTGVNYGYTF. CDR3 nucleotides: TGTGCCAGCAGCTTCTACGGGACCGGCGTTAACTATGGCTACACCTTC. V gene TRBV7-9 combines with J gene TRBJ1-2; D perhaps matches TRBD1 (5 bases). V was pared by 3 bases and J by 1 base, with 15 bases between. This CDR3 is built from 16 residues. Germline CDR1 is SEHNR and CDR2 is FQNEAQ (reference sequence).

The J gene is TRBJ1-5, the V gene TRBV29-1, with D perhaps TRBD1 (5 bases). This CDR3 is 16 amino acids long. From germline, CDR1 is SQVTM and CDR2 ANQGSEA. V was cut by 3 bases and J by 2 bases, with 17 bases left in between. In DNA form, the CDR3 reads TGCAGCGTTGAGAGGCCCCAGGGTAGCGGCAATCAGCCCCAGCATTTT. Protein sequence: CSVERPQGSGNQPQHF.

This clonotype was detected only a few times. This sequence joins TRBV6-2 or TRBV6-3 and TRBJ1-2; the D is unclear. Germline loops: CDR1 MNHEY, CDR2 SVGEGT. This CDR3 is 14 amino acids long. Trimming took off 2 bases at V and 3 bases at J, with 10 bases between the two ends. CDR3 sequence reads: CASSYDLGYYGYTF. The CDR3 DNA reads as TGTGCCAGCAGTTACGATCTCGGCTACTATGGCTACACCTTC.

The V gene is TRBV24-1, the J gene TRBJ1-2, with unresolved D. This CDR3 is built from 18 residues. Looked up from germline, CDR1 is KGHDR and CDR2 is SFDVKD. Trimming took off 3 bases at V and 1 base at J, with 20 bases between the two ends. The CDR3 DNA reads TGTGCCACCAGTGATCCAACCCGGTGGTCGGCGGATAACTATGGCTACACCTTC. It codes for CATSDPTRWSADNYGYTF.

This clonotype was recorded many times. The chain employs TRBV5-1 and TRBJ1-2, with 9 nucleotides matching TRBD1. The CDR3 covers 13 residues. The V gene end was trimmed by 4 bases and the J gene end by 7 bases; junction bases not matched to a gene: 5. The V gene's germline CDR1 is SGHRS and CDR2 YFSETQ. The CDR3 sequence is CASSPGQGGGYTF. For the CDR3, the DNA is TGCGCCAGCAGCCCGGGACAGGGTGGTGGCTACACCTTC.

This clonotype was picked up a small number of times. This chain connects TRBV9 to TRBJ2-2; D remains unclear. The ends were cut back, 7 bases at V and 0 bases at J, with 7 bases in the middle. The CDR3 is 13 amino acids. CDR1 is SGDLS and CDR2 is YYNGEE in the germline V gene. The chain's CDR3 is CASASSNTGELFF. CDR3 bases: TGTGCCAGCGCAAGCTCGAACACCGGGGAGCTGTTTTTT. Variable domain in full (rest from reference TRBV9 and TRBJ2-2): DSGVTQTPKHLITATGQRVTLRCSPRSGDLSVYWYQQSLDQGLQFLIQYYNGEERAKGNILERFSAQQFPDLHSELNLSSLELGDSALYFCASASSNTGELFFGEGSRLTVL.

In this sample, this clonotype turned up a few times. This sequence joins TRBV6-5 and TRBJ1-2; TRBD1 is a possible D gene (5 bases). Trimming pared 7 bases from V and 4 bases from J, leaving 13 bases between. The CDR3 is 13 residues long. The V gene's germline CDR1 is MNHEY and CDR2 SVGAGI. This chain's CDR3 is CASKPTGTYGYTF. DNA for the CDR3: TGTGCCAGCAAACCGACGGGGACCTATGGCTACACCTTC.

CDR3 DNA: TGTGCCACCAGCGTTAAGCAGTACTTC. Its protein is CATSVKQYF. The V call is TRBV15, the J call TRBJ2-7, with no clear D. The ends were cut back, 5 bases at V and 8 bases at J, with 4 bases in the middle. CDR1 is LNHNV and CDR2 is YYDKDF in the germline V gene (reference sequence). The CDR3 consists of 9 residues.

The chain joins TRBV18 to TRBJ2-5, with D perhaps matching TRBD1 or TRBD2 (5 bases each). This CDR3 is built from 13 residues. Trimming took off 6 bases at V and 3 bases at J, with 11 bases between the two ends. The germline V gene encodes CDR1 KGHSH and CDR2 LQKENI. The CDR3 loop reads CASSSGAEETQYF. CDR3 coding DNA: TGTGCCAGCTCGTCCGGGGCCGAAGAGACCCAGTACTTC. The entire variable domain, with the rest obtained from reference TRBV18 and TRBJ2-5, is as follows: NAGVMQNPRHLVRRRGQEARLRCSPMKGHSHVYWYRQLPEEGLKFMVYLQKENIIDESGMPKERFSAEFPKEGPSILRIQQVVRGDSAAYFCASSSGAEETQYFGPGTRLLVL.

This clonotype has just a few counts. The chain recombines TRBV29-1 with TRBJ1-5; D remains unclear. The length of the CDR3 is 13 residues. Germline V gene lookup returns CDR1 SQVTM and CDR2 ANQGSEA. V shed 2 bases and J shed 0 bases, with 5 bases lying between them. CDR3 coding DNA: TGCAGCGTTGAATTCGATAGCAATCAGCCCCAGCATTTT. Translating it yields CSVEFDSNQPQHF.

This clonotype was seen at least ten times. J is TRBJ1-2 and V is TRBV6-2 or TRBV6-3; 7 bases are a match to TRBD1. With V trimmed by 5 bases and J by 3 bases, 9 bases remained unmatched. CDR3 size: 15 residues. The germline CDR1 and CDR2 sequences are MNHEY and SVGEGT. The CDR3 here is CASSPRTGDHYGYTF. The CDR3 nucleotides read TGTGCCAGCAGTCCTAGGACAGGCGACCACTATGGCTACACCTTC.

The chain uses TRBV5-1 and TRBJ1-4, with D hard to call. Germline CDR1 reads SGHRS; CDR2 reads YFSETQ. V was cut by 4 bases and J by 1 base, with 8 bases left in between. The CDR3 is made up of 14 amino acids. CDR3 in amino acids: CASSPDGTNEKLFF. The CDR3 DNA reads TGCGCCAGCAGCCCAGACGGAACTAATGAAAAACTGTTTTTT.

The genes are TRBV12-5 and TRBJ2-5, with D possibly matching TRBD2 (6 bases). This CDR3 region has 13 residues. V was clipped by 4 bases and J by 4 bases, with 10 bases between them. The germline gives CDR1 LGHNT, CDR2 FRNRAP. The CDR3 sequence: CASGSSEGETQYF. The CDR3, as DNA: TGTGCTAGTGGTTCCTCGGAGGGAGAGACCCAGTACTTC.